These 9 T cell receptor beta chains were sequenced from one sample in a study of blood T cell repertoires in COVID-19. Generated by immunoSEQ multiplex PCR, the TCRdb table keeps only in-frame clones and is missing some. Found here are under 75,000 clones, roughly 90% of them singletons; the top ten hold roughly 2%. Sequenced material: peripheral blood. These TCRs come from a man aged 30 to 39 with acute or convalescent COVID-19.

V gene TRBV7-8 combines with J gene TRBJ1-1; D not resolved. The V end was cut by 2 bases, the J end by 0 bases, with 7 bases between. This CDR3 region has 14 residues. CDR1 and CDR2 (germline): SGHVS, FQNEAQ. CDR3 sequence (DNA): TGTGCCAGCAGCTTAACACGGGTGAACACTGAAGCTTTCTTT. It is translated as CASSLTRVNTEAFF.

This clone was counted a few times. The rearrangement uses TRBV11-2 and TRBJ1-5; possibly TRBD1 for D (5 bases). V lost 5 bases and J 4 bases, leaving 12 bases between the germline ends. In germline, CDR1 is SGHAT, CDR2 FQNNGV. The CDR3 loop spans 14 amino acids. For the CDR3, the DNA is TGTGCCAGCAGCAAAGACAGAAATAATCAGCCCCAGCATTTT. It codes for CASSKDRNNQPQHF.

The J gene is TRBJ1-1, the V gene TRBV6-6; no clear D gene. CDR1 and CDR2 (germline): MNHNY, SVGAGI (reference sequence). The CDR3 runs 14 residues. V was pared by 7 bases and J by 8 bases, with 20 bases between. The chain's CDR3 is CASNDPPTPREAFF. In DNA form, the CDR3 reads TGTGCCAGCAATGATCCTCCCACGCCCCGGGAAGCTTTCTTT.

V is TRBV6-5 and J is TRBJ1-2; D gene uncertain. V lost 2 bases, J lost 10 bases, and 8 bases lay in between. Per the germline V gene, CDR1 is MNHEY and CDR2 is SVGAGI. This CDR3 spans 11 amino acids. CDR3 nucleotides: TGTGCCAGCAGTTACGAGTACGTCTACACCTTC. Residues: CASSYEYVYTF.

This rearrangement joins TRBV2 to TRBJ1-6; 9 bases match TRBD1. V trimming: 6 bases; J trimming: 7 bases; junction bases outside the gene matches: 1. Germline values: CDR1 SNHLY, CDR2 FYNNEI. The CDR3 totals 13 residues. The CDR3 DNA sequence: TGTGCCAGCAGAGGACAGGGGAATTCACCCCTCCACTTT. Translated: CASRGQGNSPLHF.

This clone was counted between two and nine times. V and J are TRBV7-9 and TRBJ1-2; D not certain. Germline loops: CDR1 SEHNR, CDR2 FQNEAQ (reference sequence). CDR3 size: 14 residues. The V gene lost 1 base and the J gene lost 4 bases, with 10 bases spanning the gap. The CDR3 nucleotides read TGTGCCAGCAGCTTAGACTCTCAAGTCTATGGCTACACCTTC. This sequence encodes CASSLDSQVYGYTF.

The J gene is TRBJ1-5, the V gene TRBV6-6; TRBD1 matches at 7 bases. Per germline, CDR1 MNHNY and CDR2 SVGAGI (reference sequence). The CDR3 is made up of 15 amino acids. With V trimmed by 10 bases and J by 9 bases, 18 bases remained unmatched. The CDR3 sequence is CATSPRGEIERPQHF. In DNA, the CDR3 is TGTGCCACCTCCCCCAGGGGGGAAATCGAGCGGCCCCAGCATTTT.

The chain couples TRBV7-2 to TRBJ2-5; 9 bases align to TRBD2. The trim removed 1 base at V and 5 bases at J, leaving 11 bases unmatched. CDR1 is SGHTA and CDR2 is FQGNSA in the germline V gene. The CDR3 loop spans 17 amino acids. The CDR3 is CASSLEPTSGNLETQYF. In DNA form, the CDR3 reads TGTGCCAGCAGCTTAGAGCCGACTAGCGGAAATTTGGAGACCCAGTACTTC.

The chain uses TRBV12-5 and TRBJ2-1; TRBD2 matches at 12 bases. The V and J ends lost 0 bases and 4 bases, in that order; junction bases with no gene match: 7. Looked up from germline, CDR1 is LGHNT and CDR2 is FRNRAP. This CDR3 comprises 18 residues. CDR3 amino acids: CASGLVRLAGGYYNEQFF. CDR3 coding DNA: TGTGCTAGTGGTTTGGTCCGGCTAGCGGGGGGGTATTACAATGAGCAGTTCTTC.